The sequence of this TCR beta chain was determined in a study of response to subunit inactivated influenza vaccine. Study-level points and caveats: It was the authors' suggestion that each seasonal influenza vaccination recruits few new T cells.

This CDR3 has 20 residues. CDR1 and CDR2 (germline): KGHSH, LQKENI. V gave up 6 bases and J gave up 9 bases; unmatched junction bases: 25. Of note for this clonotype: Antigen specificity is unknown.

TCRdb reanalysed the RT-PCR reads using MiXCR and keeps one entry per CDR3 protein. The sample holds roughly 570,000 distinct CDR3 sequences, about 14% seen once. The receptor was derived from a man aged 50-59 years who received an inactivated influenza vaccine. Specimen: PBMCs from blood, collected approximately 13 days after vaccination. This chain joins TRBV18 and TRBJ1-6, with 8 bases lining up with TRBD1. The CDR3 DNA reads TGTGCCAGCTCCAGCATCCCATTAGTGGCCATCGGACAGGGCCCTTCACCCCTCCACTTT. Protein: CASSSIPLVAIGQGPSPLHF.